This T cell receptor (beta chain) was captured by sequencing in a study of blood T cell repertoires in COVID-19. After removal of 4 bases from V and 7 bases from J, the junction contained 15 bases not matched to a gene. CDR1 SGHTS and CDR2 YDEGEE come from the germline V gene. The CDR3 runs 16 residues. Original processing methods: Amplification of reference gene primers provided the estimated nucleated cell counts. The table came from immunoSEQ multiplex PCR; TCRdb's copy has only in-frame clones and leaves some out. V and J calls and clone size are those listed in that table; D and trimming were worked out from the DNA. The sample carries a few hundred thousand clones, about 86% recorded once. This clone has only a few counts.

This receptor was obtained from a man over 45 with active or convalescent COVID-19. The source material was peripheral blood. The chain uses TRBV5-8 and TRBJ2-7; 9 bases line up with TRBD2. The chain's CDR3 is CASSPGRGGRAREQYF. CDR3 coding DNA: TGTGCCAGCAGCCCCGGCCGGGGCGGGAGGGCCCGGGAGCAGTACTTC.